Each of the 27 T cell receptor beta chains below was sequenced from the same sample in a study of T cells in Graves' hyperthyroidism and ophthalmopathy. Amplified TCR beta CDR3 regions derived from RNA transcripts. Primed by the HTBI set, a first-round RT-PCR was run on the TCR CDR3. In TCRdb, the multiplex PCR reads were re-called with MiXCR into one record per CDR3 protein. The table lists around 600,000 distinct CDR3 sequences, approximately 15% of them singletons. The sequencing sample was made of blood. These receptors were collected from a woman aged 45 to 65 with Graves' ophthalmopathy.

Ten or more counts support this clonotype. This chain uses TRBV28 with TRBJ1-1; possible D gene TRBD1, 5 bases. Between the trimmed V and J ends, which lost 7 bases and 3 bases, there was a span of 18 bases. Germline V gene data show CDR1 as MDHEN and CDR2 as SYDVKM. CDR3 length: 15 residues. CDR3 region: CASTPPLGGYTEAFF. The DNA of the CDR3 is TGTGCCAGCACTCCCCCCTTGGGGGGATACACTGAAGCTTTCTTT.

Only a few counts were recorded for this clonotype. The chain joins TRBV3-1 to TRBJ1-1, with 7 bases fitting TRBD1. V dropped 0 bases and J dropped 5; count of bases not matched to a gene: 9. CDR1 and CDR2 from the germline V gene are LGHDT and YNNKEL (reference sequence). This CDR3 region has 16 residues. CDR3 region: CASSQDRSGGWTEAFF. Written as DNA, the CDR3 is TGTGCCAGCAGCCAAGATCGGTCAGGGGGATGGACTGAAGCTTTCTTT.

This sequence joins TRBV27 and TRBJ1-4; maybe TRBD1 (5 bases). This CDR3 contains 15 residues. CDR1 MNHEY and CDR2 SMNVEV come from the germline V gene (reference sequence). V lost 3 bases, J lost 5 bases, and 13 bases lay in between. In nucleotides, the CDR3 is TGTGCCAGCAGTTTTCAGGGTGGGGGGAATGAAAAACTGTTTTTT. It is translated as CASSFQGGGNEKLFF.

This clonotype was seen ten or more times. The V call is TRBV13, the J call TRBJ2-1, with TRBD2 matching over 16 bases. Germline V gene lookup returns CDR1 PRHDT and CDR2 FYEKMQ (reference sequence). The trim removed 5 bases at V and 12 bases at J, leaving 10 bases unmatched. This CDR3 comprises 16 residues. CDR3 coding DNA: TGTGCCAGCAGCCCCAGGGGACTAGCGGGAGGGCCGGGGCAGTTCTTC. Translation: CASSPRGLAGGPGQFF.

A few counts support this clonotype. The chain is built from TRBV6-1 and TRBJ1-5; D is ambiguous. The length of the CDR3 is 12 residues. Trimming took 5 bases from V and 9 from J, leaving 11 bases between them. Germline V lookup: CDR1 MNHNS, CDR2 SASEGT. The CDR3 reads CASSLRGRPQHF. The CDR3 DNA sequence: TGTGCCAGCAGTCTAAGAGGGCGGCCCCAGCATTTT.

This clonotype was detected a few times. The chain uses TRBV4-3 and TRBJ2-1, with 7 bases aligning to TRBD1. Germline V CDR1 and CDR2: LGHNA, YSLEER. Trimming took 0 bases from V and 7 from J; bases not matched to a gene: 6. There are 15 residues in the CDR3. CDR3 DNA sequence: TGCGCCAGCAGCCAAGAAGGGGGCAGAGGAAATGAGCAGTTCTTC. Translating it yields CASSQEGGRGNEQFF.

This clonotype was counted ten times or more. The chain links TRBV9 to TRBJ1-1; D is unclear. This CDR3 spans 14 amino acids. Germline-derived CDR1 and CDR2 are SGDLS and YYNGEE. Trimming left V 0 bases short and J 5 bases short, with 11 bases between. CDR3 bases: TGTGCCAGCAGCGTAGGAATAAGAGGTACTGAAGCTTTCTTT. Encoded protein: CASSVGIRGTEAFF.

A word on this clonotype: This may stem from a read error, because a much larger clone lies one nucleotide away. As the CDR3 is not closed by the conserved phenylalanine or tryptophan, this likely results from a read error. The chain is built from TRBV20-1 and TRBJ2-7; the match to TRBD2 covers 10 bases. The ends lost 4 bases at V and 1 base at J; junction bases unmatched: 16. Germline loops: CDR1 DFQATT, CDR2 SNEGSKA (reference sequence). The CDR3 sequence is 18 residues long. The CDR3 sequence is CSANNLAGGPLGSYEQYS. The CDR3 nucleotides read TGCAGTGCTAACAATTTAGCGGGAGGCCCATTGGGGTCCTACGAGCAGTACTCC.

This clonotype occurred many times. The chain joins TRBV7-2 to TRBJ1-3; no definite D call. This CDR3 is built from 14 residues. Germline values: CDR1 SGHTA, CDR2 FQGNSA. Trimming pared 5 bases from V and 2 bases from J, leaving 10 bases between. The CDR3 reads CASSPGRAGNTIYF. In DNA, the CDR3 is TGTGCCAGCAGCCCCGGGAGGGCTGGAAACACCATATATTTT.

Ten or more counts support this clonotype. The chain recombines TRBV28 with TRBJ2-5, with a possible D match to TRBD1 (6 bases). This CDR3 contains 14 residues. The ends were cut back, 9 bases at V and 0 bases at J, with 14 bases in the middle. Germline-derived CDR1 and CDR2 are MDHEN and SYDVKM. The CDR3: CASKTQGYQETQYF. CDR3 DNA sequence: TGTGCCAGTAAAACACAGGGTTACCAAGAGACCCAGTACTTC.

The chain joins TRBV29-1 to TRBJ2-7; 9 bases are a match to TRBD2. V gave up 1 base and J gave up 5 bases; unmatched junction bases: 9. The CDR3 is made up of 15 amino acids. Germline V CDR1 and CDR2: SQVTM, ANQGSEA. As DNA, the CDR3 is TGCAGCGTTGAAGGGGTAGCGGGAGTTTCCCACGAGCAGTACTTC. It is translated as CSVEGVAGVSHEQYF.

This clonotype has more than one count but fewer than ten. DNA of the CDR3: TGCAGTGCTACCACGGGACCCGACTACAATGAGCAGTTCTTC. As protein: CSATTGPDYNEQFF. The chain combines TRBV20-1 with TRBJ2-1; D assignment may be TRBD1 or TRBD2 (5 bases each). Germline-derived CDR1 and CDR2 are DFQATT and SNEGSKA (reference sequence). CDR3 length: 14 residues. Between the trimmed V and J ends, which lost 4 bases and 3 bases, there was a span of 13 bases.

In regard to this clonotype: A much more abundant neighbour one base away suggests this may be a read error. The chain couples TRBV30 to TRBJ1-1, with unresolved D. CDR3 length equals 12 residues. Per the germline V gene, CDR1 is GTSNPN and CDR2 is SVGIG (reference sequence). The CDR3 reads CARSVTGTEAFF. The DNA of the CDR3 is TGTGCCCGGAGTGTAACCGGCACTGAAGCTTTCTTT.

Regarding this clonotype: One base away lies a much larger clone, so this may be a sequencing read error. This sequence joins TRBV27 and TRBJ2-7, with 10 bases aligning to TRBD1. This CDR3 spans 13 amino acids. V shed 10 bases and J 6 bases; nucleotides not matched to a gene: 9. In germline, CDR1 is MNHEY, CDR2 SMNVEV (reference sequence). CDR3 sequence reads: CAIFKGQGTEQYF. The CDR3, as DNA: TGTGCCATCTTTAAGGGACAGGGGACCGAGCAGTACTTC.

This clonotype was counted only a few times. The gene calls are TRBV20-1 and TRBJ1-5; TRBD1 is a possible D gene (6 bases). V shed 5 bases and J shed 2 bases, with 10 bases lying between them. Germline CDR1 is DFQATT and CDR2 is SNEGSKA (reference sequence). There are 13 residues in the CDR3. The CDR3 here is CSAYRERNQPQHF. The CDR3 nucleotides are TGCAGTGCTTACAGGGAACGCAATCAGCCCCAGCATTTT.

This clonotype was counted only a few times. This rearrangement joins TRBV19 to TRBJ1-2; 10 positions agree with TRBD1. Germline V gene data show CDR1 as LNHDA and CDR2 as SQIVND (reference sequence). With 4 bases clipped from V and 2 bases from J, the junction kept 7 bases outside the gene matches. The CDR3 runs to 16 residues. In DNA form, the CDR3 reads TGTGCCAGTAGTACCCTACCGGGACAGGGGAACTATGGCTACACCTTC. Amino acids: CASSTLPGQGNYGYTF.

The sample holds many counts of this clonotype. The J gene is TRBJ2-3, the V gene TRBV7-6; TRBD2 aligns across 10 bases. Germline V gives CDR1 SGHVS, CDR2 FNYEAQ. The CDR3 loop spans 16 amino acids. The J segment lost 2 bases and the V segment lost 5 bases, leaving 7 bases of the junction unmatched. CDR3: CASSPVAGGPTDTQYF. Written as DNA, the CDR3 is TGTGCCAGCAGCCCAGTAGCGGGAGGACCCACAGATACGCAGTATTTT.

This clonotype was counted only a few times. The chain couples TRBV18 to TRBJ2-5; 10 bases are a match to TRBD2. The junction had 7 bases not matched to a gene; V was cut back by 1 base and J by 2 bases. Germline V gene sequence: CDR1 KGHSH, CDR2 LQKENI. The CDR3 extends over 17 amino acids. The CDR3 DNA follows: TGTGCCAGCTCACCACTTCCTAGCGGGAGTTTTCAAGAGACCCAGTACTTC. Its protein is CASSPLPSGSFQETQYF.

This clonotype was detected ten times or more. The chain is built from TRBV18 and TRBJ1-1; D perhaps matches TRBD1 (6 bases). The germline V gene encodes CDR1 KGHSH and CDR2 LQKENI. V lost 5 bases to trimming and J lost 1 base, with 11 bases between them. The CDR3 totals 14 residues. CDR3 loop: CASSFKGGNTEAFF. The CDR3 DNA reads TGTGCCAGCTCATTTAAAGGGGGGAACACTGAAGCTTTCTTT.

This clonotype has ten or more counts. CDR3 nucleotide sequence: TGTGCCAGTAGTATGTGGCGGGGAGACAATGAGCAGTTCTTC. It is translated as CASSMWRGDNEQFF. This sequence joins TRBV19 and TRBJ2-1, with D possibly matching TRBD2 (6 bases). In germline, CDR1 is LNHDA, CDR2 SQIVND (reference sequence). V was shortened by 3 bases and J by 5 bases, with 11 bases between the two germline ends. The CDR3 loop spans 14 amino acids. Supplemented by reference TRBV19 and TRBJ2-1, the full variable domain reads DGGITQSPKYLFRKEGQNVTLSCEQNLNHDAMYWYRQDPGQGLRLIYYSQIVNDFQKGDIAEGYSVSREKKESFPLTVTSAQKNPTAFYLCASSMWRGDNEQFFGPGTRLTVL.

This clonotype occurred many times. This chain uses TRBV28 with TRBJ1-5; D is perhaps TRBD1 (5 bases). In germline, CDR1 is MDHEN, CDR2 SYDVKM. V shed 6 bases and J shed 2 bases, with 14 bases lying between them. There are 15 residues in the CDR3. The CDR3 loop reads CASRRLLGGNQPQHF. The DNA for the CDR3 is TGTGCCAGCAGGCGACTTTTGGGGGGCAATCAGCCCCAGCATTTT.

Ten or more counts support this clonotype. CDR3 residues: CASSSNRDQPQHF. The CDR3 DNA sequence: TGTGCCAGCAGCTCAAACAGGGACCAGCCCCAGCATTTT. The chain combines TRBV7-2 with TRBJ1-5; D perhaps matches TRBD1 (6 bases). V was pared by 4 bases and J by 7 bases, with 11 bases between. The CDR3 loop spans 13 amino acids. Looked up from germline, CDR1 is SGHTA and CDR2 is FQGNSA.

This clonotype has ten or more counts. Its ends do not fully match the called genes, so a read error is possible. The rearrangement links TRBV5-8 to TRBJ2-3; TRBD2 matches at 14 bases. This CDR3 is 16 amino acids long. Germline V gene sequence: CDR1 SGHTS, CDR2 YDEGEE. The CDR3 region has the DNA TGCGCCAGCAGCCTGGGGACTAGCGGGAGAACAGATACGCAGTATTTT. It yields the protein CASSLGTSGRTDTQYF.

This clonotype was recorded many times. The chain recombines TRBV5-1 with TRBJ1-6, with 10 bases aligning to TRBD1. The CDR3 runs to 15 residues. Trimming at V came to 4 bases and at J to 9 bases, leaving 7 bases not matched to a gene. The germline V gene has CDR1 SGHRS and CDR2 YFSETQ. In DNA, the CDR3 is TGCGCCAGCAGCGTCCAGTGGACAGGGGGTTCACCCCTCCACTTT. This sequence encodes CASSVQWTGGSPLHF.

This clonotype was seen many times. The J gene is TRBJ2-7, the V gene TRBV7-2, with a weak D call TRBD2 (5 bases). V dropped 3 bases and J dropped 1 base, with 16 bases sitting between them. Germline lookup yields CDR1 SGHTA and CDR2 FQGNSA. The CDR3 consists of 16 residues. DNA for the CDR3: TGTGCCAGCAGCTTGTCCCCGGACTTCCAATCCTACGAGCAGTACTTC. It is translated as CASSLSPDFQSYEQYF.

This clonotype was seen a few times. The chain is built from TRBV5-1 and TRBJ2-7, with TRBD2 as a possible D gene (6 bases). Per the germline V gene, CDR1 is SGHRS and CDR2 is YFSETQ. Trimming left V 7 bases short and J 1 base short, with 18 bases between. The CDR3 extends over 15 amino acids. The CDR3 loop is CASGGSGGRSYEQYF. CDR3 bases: TGCGCCAGCGGGGGATCCGGGGGACGGTCCTACGAGCAGTACTTC.

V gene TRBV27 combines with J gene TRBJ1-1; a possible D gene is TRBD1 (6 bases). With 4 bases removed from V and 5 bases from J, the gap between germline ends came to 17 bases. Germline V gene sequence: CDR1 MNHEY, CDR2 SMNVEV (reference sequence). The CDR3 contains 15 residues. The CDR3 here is CASSSGGLYPTEAFF. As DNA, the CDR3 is TGTGCCAGCAGTTCTGGGGGCTTGTACCCTACTGAAGCTTTCTTT.